Below are 30 T cell receptor beta chains sequenced from a single sample in a study of regulatory T cells in long-lasting Graves disease. Assembly of TCR beta libraries relied on iRepertoire HTBI primers together with Arm-PCR of CDR3 regions. TCRdb reprocessed the multiplex PCR reads with MiXCR, giving one entry per CDR3 protein. The sample consists of some 490,000 distinct CDR3 sequences, around 12% of them appearing once. The time point here: newly diagnosed GD, antithyroid drugs for less than 3 months. Scientists built the TCR library using RNA that was extracted from PBMCs. These same data were also listed under a study on T cells in Graves' hyperthyroidism and ophthalmopathy.

This sample comprised peripheral blood mononuclear cells (PBMCs), obtained at new diagnosis, from a patient treated with antithyroid drugs. The receptors stem from a woman aged 25 to 39 with Graves disease.

For this clonotype: A much more abundant neighbour one base away suggests this may be a read error. The chain recombines TRBV27 with TRBJ1-4; a weak D match, TRBD1 (5 bases). V lost 4 bases to trimming and J lost 13 bases, with 19 bases between them. Germline assignment: CDR1 MNHEY and CDR2 SMNVEV (reference sequence). The CDR3 loop spans 14 amino acids. The CDR3, as DNA: TGTGCCAGCAGTTCTACCGGGGCAGGGTACAGACTGTTTTTT. Protein product: CASSSTGAGYRLFF.

This clonotype was detected ten times or more. The J gene is TRBJ2-2, the V gene TRBV7-2, with 8 positions matching TRBD1. Germline CDR1 and CDR2: SGHTA and FQGNSA. With V trimmed by 1 base and J by 7 bases, 5 bases remained unmatched. The CDR3 is made up of 15 amino acids. CDR3 region: CASSLGTGLGGELFF. In DNA form, the CDR3 reads TGTGCCAGCAGCTTAGGGACAGGGTTGGGCGGGGAGCTGTTTTTT.

J is TRBJ1-4 and V is TRBV20-1; maybe TRBD1 (6 bases). V lost 0 bases and J 14 bases, leaving 16 bases between the germline ends. The CDR3 runs to 13 residues. Per the germline V gene, CDR1 is DFQATT and CDR2 is SNEGSKA (reference sequence). CDR3 bases: TGCAGTGCTAGAGAAGCGGGCGGGGGCCCGCTGTTTTTT. Protein product: CSAREAGGGPLFF.

This clonotype was seen at least ten times. V gene TRBV28 combines with J gene TRBJ2-3; D gene uncertain. Germline loops: CDR1 MDHEN, CDR2 SYDVKM. This CDR3 spans 13 amino acids. Trimming shortened V by 6 bases and J by 5 bases, and 12 bases separated the two germline ends. The CDR3 sequence is CASSYHLIDTQYF. The CDR3 region has the DNA TGTGCCAGCAGCTACCACCTTATAGATACGCAGTATTTT.

This clonotype was detected ten times or more. The chain couples TRBV10-3 to TRBJ1-5, with D perhaps matching TRBD1 (6 bases). This CDR3 has 15 residues. V dropped 3 bases and J dropped 7 bases, with 16 bases sitting between them. CDR1 is ENHRY, CDR2 SYGVKD, per germline. The DNA of the CDR3 is TGTGCCATCAGTGACCCAACCTTGCAGGGGCAGCCCCAGCATTTT. It codes for CAISDPTLQGQPQHF.

This clonotype has at least ten counts. The J gene is TRBJ2-7, the V gene TRBV28; 8 bases are shared with TRBD2. The germline V gene has CDR1 MDHEN and CDR2 SYDVKM. This CDR3 is built from 16 residues. With V trimmed by 4 bases and J by 6 bases, 14 bases remained unmatched. CDR3 loop: CASSSGRACGGCEQYF. DNA for the CDR3: TGTGCCAGCAGTTCCGGGAGGGCCTGTGGTGGGTGCGAGCAGTACTTC.

This clonotype was recorded many times. The chain links TRBV29-1 to TRBJ2-5, with unresolved D. V shed 5 bases and J shed 5 bases, with 15 bases lying between them. This CDR3 has 13 residues. CDR1 is SQVTM, CDR2 ANQGSEA, per germline. CDR3 coding DNA: TGCAGCGTTTTTCTACCAGGCAGGGAGACCCAGTACTTC. Protein sequence: CSVFLPGRETQYF. Supplemented by reference TRBV29-1 and TRBJ2-5, the full variable domain reads SAVISQKPSRDICQRGTSLTIQCQVDSQVTMMFWYRQQPGQSLTLIATANQGSEATYESGFVIDKFPISRPNLTFSTLTVSNMSPEDSSIYLCSVFLPGRETQYFGPGTRLLVL.

A few counts support this clonotype. V is TRBV10-3 and J is TRBJ2-3; the D is unclear. Between the trimmed V and J ends, which lost 0 bases and 3 bases, there was a span of 10 bases. Germline V gene data show CDR1 as ENHRY and CDR2 as SYGVKD. This CDR3 comprises 15 residues. CDR3 in amino acids: CAISESMSWTDTQYF. The CDR3, as DNA: TGTGCCATCAGTGAGTCGATGAGTTGGACAGATACGCAGTATTTT.

This clonotype was found many times. J is TRBJ2-5 and V is TRBV5-4; TRBD1 aligns across 8 bases. The CDR3 is 13 residues long. The ends lost 3 bases at V and 4 bases at J; junction bases unmatched: 2. CDR1 and CDR2 from the germline V gene are SGHNT and YYREEE (reference sequence). The CDR3, as DNA: TGTGCCAGCAGCTCCCAGGGGGCAGAGACCCAGTACTTC. This codes for CASSSQGAETQYF.

This clonotype was seen many times. The chain carries TRBV6-1 and TRBJ1-4, with D tentatively TRBD1 (6 bases). Germline V gene sequence: CDR1 MNHNS, CDR2 SASEGT. This CDR3 is 11 amino acids long. Deletions cut 8 bases from V and 12 bases from J, with 13 bases between. CDR3 loop: CASGGSPELFF. The CDR3 coding sequence is TGTGCCAGCGGGGGCAGTCCCGAACTGTTTTTT.

Of note for this clonotype: This may be a read error: a much more frequent sequence differs by one nucleotide. This chain connects TRBV10-3 to TRBJ2-7; 7 bases are shared with TRBD2. Per germline, CDR1 ENHRY and CDR2 SYGVKD. The CDR3 runs 13 residues. V lost 6 bases to trimming and J lost 5 bases; unmatched junction nucleotides: 7. As DNA, the CDR3 is TGTGCCATCAGCGGGAGGACCGACGACGAGCAGTACTTC. It specifies CAISGRTDDEQYF.

This chain connects TRBV25-1 to TRBJ2-2; 7 positions agree with TRBD2. Germline trimming cut 8 bases from V and 5 bases from J; bases unmatched to any gene: 11. The CDR3 covers 15 residues. The germline gives CDR1 MGHDK, CDR2 SYGVNS. CDR3 nucleotide sequence: TGTGCCAGCCGGAGGGAGCGGGGCGGGACCGGGGAGCTGTTTTTT. Its translation: CASRRERGGTGELFF.

At least ten counts were recorded for this clonotype. The chain is built from TRBV7-9 and TRBJ1-1; 8 positions agree with TRBD1. Trimming at V came to 5 bases and at J to 4 bases, leaving 9 bases not matched to a gene. The germline V gene encodes CDR1 SEHNR and CDR2 FQNEAQ (reference sequence). CDR3 size: 15 residues. The CDR3 loop reads CASSPRTGTGTEAFF. The CDR3 DNA reads TGTGCCAGCAGCCCCCGGACAGGGACTGGCACTGAAGCTTTCTTT.

This clonotype has at least ten counts. V gene TRBV5-1 combines with J gene TRBJ2-1; D gene ambiguous. Trimming removed 4 bases at V and 6 bases at J, with 17 bases between. The CDR3 loop spans 15 amino acids. Germline CDR1 is SGHRS and CDR2 is YFSETQ. The CDR3 DNA reads as TGCGCCAGCAGCCCCCTGGTGACATCGAGCAATGAGCAGTTCTTC. As protein: CASSPLVTSSNEQFF.

This clonotype has ten or more counts. The chain joins TRBV11-2 to TRBJ2-1; 7 positions match TRBD1. The CDR3 is made up of 13 amino acids. V was pared by 6 bases and J by 8 bases, with 7 bases of the junction left unmatched. Germline V lookup: CDR1 SGHAT, CDR2 FQNNGV. The CDR3: CASRRTGTHEQFF. CDR3 nucleotides: TGTGCCAGCAGACGGACAGGAACACATGAGCAGTTCTTC.

Many counts were recorded for this clonotype. The rearrangement joins TRBV30 to TRBJ1-1, with 8 positions matching TRBD1. Trimming cost V 0 bases and J 11 bases; bases outside gene matches: 8. Germline V lookup: CDR1 GTSNPN, CDR2 SVGIG (reference sequence). This CDR3 spans 13 amino acids. DNA for the CDR3: TGTGCCTGGAGTGTATACCAGGGGGCGCGGGCTTTCTTT. Amino acid sequence: CAWSVYQGARAFF.

This chain uses TRBV18 with TRBJ1-1, with TRBD1 as a possible D gene (5 bases). The CDR3 loop spans 14 amino acids. Germline V gene lookup returns CDR1 KGHSH and CDR2 LQKENI. With 2 bases removed from V and 5 bases from J, the gap between germline ends came to 12 bases. CDR3 residues: CASSPLKGATEAFF. CDR3 nucleotide sequence: TGTGCCAGCTCACCATTAAAAGGGGCAACTGAAGCTTTCTTT.

The V and J genes are TRBV19 and TRBJ1-4; a weak D match, TRBD1 (6 bases). Germline CDR1 is LNHDA and CDR2 is SQIVND (reference sequence). The CDR3 consists of 16 residues. Trimming removed 5 bases at V and 0 bases at J, with 13 bases between. The DNA of the CDR3 is TGTGCCAGTAGTCACCGTCCAGGGGCAACTAATGAAAAACTGTTTTTT. It yields the protein CASSHRPGATNEKLFF. Complete variable domain (other parts from reference TRBV19 and TRBJ1-4): DGGITQSPKYLFRKEGQNVTLSCEQNLNHDAMYWYRQDPGQGLRLIYYSQIVNDFQKGDIAEGYSVSREKKESFPLTVTSAQKNPTAFYLCASSHRPGATNEKLFFGSGTQLSVL.

Ten or more counts support this clonotype. CDR3 DNA sequence: TGTGCCAGCAGCGTAGCCACCACAGATACGCAGTATTTT. The encoded protein is CASSVATTDTQYF. The chain carries TRBV9 and TRBJ2-3; D is undetermined. The length of the CDR3 is 13 residues. Germline CDR1 reads SGDLS; CDR2 reads YYNGEE. V lost 0 bases and J 2 bases, leaving 4 bases between the germline ends.

This clonotype was seen a handful of times. Germline is not matched at one junction end, which may reflect a read error. The chain combines TRBV27 with TRBJ2-7; possible D gene TRBD1, 5 bases. There are 15 residues in the CDR3. Germline V gene lookup returns CDR1 MNHEY and CDR2 SMNVEV (reference sequence). CDR3 residues: CATSLGPTTLREQYF. CDR3 bases: TGTGCCACCAGTCTGGGGCCTACGACTTTGCGCGAGCAGTACTTC.

This clonotype was counted many times. The CDR3 region has the DNA TGCGCCAGCAGCTTTACCAGGGTAGATGGCTACACCTTC. It yields the protein CASSFTRVDGYTF. The chain couples TRBV5-1 to TRBJ1-2, with D possibly TRBD1 on 5 matching bases. V lost 2 bases and J lost 6, with 11 bases in between. Germline-derived CDR1 and CDR2 are SGHRS and YFSETQ. The CDR3 totals 13 residues.

A single count supports this clonotype. The chain combines TRBV27 with TRBJ1-6; D is undetermined. Trimming stripped 4 bases from V and 5 bases from J, with 15 bases between. Germline V gene lookup returns CDR1 MNHEY and CDR2 SMNVEV (reference sequence). The CDR3 consists of 16 residues. The CDR3 nucleotides are TGTGCCAGCAGTTCGCCCGGCAAGGTGGATAATTCACCCCTCCACTTT. This sequence encodes CASSSPGKVDNSPLHF.

This clonotype was seen many times. V usage is TRBV20-1 and J usage is TRBJ1-5, with D perhaps TRBD1 (6 bases). V was shortened by 0 bases and J by 8 bases, with 14 bases between the two germline ends. This CDR3 contains 14 residues. The germline gives CDR1 DFQATT, CDR2 SNEGSKA (reference sequence). CDR3 protein: CSAREGGRREPQHF. CDR3 in DNA: TGCAGTGCTAGAGAGGGGGGGCGCCGGGAGCCCCAGCATTTT.

Ten or more counts support this clonotype. V is TRBV2 and J is TRBJ2-7, with TRBD1 matching 10 bases. CDR3 length equals 12 residues. Germline trimming cut 11 bases from V and 5 bases from J; bases unmatched to any gene: 6. Germline CDR1 is SNHLY and CDR2 is FYNNEI. CDR3 loop: CAGRDRGDEQYF. DNA for the CDR3: TGTGCCGGAAGGGACAGGGGCGACGAGCAGTACTTC.

The chain uses TRBV7-2 and TRBJ1-1; D ambiguous. The CDR3 loop spans 15 amino acids. Trimming pared 5 bases from V and 1 base from J, leaving 14 bases between. Per the germline V gene, CDR1 is SGHTA and CDR2 is FQGNSA. The CDR3 here is CASSPRGGWNTEAFF. DNA for the CDR3: TGTGCCAGCAGCCCCCGTGGTGGTTGGAACACTGAAGCTTTCTTT. The full variable domain, its missing parts supplied by reference TRBV7-2 and TRBJ1-1, is GAGVSQSPSNKVTEKGKDVELRCDPISGHTALYWYRQSLGQGLEFLIYFQGNSAPDKSGLPSDRFSAERTGGSVSTLTIQRTQQEDSAVYLCASSPRGGWNTEAFFGQGTRLTVV.

The chain joins TRBV6-1 to TRBJ1-2, with D unresolved. Germline lookup yields CDR1 MNHNS and CDR2 SASEGT. With 8 bases removed from V and 7 bases from J, the gap between germline ends came to 14 bases. CDR3 length: 12 amino acids. The CDR3 DNA reads as TGTGCCAGCCGCCCGGTGAGGATTGGCTACACCTTC. Translated: CASRPVRIGYTF.

The sample holds a few counts of this clonotype. V gene TRBV4-1 combines with J gene TRBJ1-4, with TRBD1 as a possible D gene (5 bases). Germline assignment: CDR1 MGHRA and CDR2 YSYEKL. The V end lost 4 bases, the J end lost 4 bases, and 16 bases lay between the germline ends. This CDR3 comprises 16 residues. CDR3 bases: TGCGCCAGCAGCCTGGTCGGGACTCCTAGTAATGAAAAACTGTTTTTT. Protein sequence: CASSLVGTPSNEKLFF.

The chain couples TRBV7-9 to TRBJ2-3; possibly TRBD2 for D (6 bases). Germline loops: CDR1 SEHNR, CDR2 FQNEAQ (reference sequence). This CDR3 is built from 15 residues. The germline V and J ends were trimmed by 5 bases and 1 base, with 13 bases remaining between them. In nucleotides, the CDR3 is TGTGCCAGCAGCCCACCGGGAGTCGGCACAGATACGCAGTATTTT. Translation gives CASSPPGVGTDTQYF.

In DNA form, the CDR3 reads TGTGCCAGTAGTATTCCGCGAAGAGACGATACGCAGTATTTT. Amino acids: CASSIPRRDDTQYF. The chain is built from TRBV19 and TRBJ2-3; no clear D. Germline loops: CDR1 LNHDA, CDR2 SQIVND (reference sequence). The CDR3 contains 14 residues. The V and J ends lost 3 bases and 6 bases respectively, with 13 bases between them.

This clonotype was found many times. This sequence joins TRBV15 and TRBJ1-4; D uncertain. V shed 3 bases and J shed 4 bases, with 18 bases lying between them. CDR3 length equals 17 residues. Germline V gene sequence: CDR1 LNHNV, CDR2 YYDKDF (reference sequence). CDR3: CATSRPLIRIRNEKLFF. DNA of the CDR3: TGTGCCACCAGCAGGCCCCTGATAAGGATTCGTAATGAAAAACTGTTTTTT.